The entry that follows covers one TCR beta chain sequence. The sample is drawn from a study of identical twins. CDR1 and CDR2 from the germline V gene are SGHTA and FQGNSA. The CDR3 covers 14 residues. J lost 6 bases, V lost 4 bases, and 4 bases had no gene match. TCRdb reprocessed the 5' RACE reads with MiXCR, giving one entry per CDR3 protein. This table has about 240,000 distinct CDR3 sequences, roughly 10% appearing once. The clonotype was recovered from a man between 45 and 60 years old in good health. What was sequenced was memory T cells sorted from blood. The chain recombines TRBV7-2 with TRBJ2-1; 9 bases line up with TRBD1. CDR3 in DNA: TGTGCCAGCAGCTACGGGACAGGGCGCAATGAGCAGTTCTTC. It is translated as CASSYGTGRNEQFF.